This TCR beta chain was found in a study of T-cell memory formation after mild COVID-19. Regarding the study as a whole: Second-wave clones that peaked on day 37 lacked confirmed SARS-CoV-2 specificity. For contracting clones, CD4+ ones sat mainly in CM and EM, CD8+ in EMRA. From day 15 to 85, contracting clones were balanced between CD4 and CD8, whereas later expanders leaned toward CD4+.

The CDR3 covers 15 residues. Germline values: CDR1 SNHLY, CDR2 FYNNEI. V lost 6 bases and J 7 bases, leaving 19 bases between the germline ends. A single record per CDR3 protein comes from TCRdb applying MiXCR to the 5' RACE reads. The table records around 530,000 distinct CDR3 sequences, roughly 21% of them present only once. The table lists this clonotype with many counts. The antigen is not known. The source of this sequence is an adult woman who had mild COVID-19 (a few samples of this study predate the infection). Cell type and time point are not known. V and J are TRBV2 and TRBJ1-5, with D hard to call. The sample comprised PBMCs or a T cell subset sorted from them (not recorded which). DNA of the CDR3: TGTGCCAGCAGGCCCCAAGGGAAACCCGGGCAGCCCCAGCATTTT. Amino acid sequence: CASRPQGKPGQPQHF.